Described below is a single T cell receptor beta chain sequence and its context. The data were obtained in a study of blood T cell repertoires in COVID-19. V lost 2 bases and J 5 bases, leaving 16 bases between the germline ends. Germline V gene data show CDR1 as MDHEN and CDR2 as SYDVKM. There are 15 residues in the CDR3. Sequenced by immunoSEQ multiplex PCR; TCRdb stores in-frame clones only, minus some. The sample holds 150,000 to 200,000 clones, about nine tenths seen once. The source material was peripheral blood. The chain is built from TRBV28 and TRBJ2-7, with a possible D match to TRBD1 (6 bases). This sequence was found in a woman aged 30 to 39 with acute or convalescent COVID-19. The CDR3 DNA reads TGTGCCAGCAGTTTACTAGGGCAGGGGATCGACGAGCAGTACTTC. Translating it yields CASSLLGQGIDEQYF.